This TCR beta chain came from a study of cytomegalovirus exposure and HLA in healthy donors. In the study overall: From roughly 180 million T cells, an earlier analysis saw roughly 100 million unique TCR beta sequences. General observations from the study: Trimming of TCR beta V- and J-genes showed a link, identified in a later analysis, to a missense DCLRE1C variant. The later analysis indicated that the majority of CMV-associated TCR beta chains appeared HLA-restricted.

There are 16 residues in the CDR3. In germline, CDR1 is SGHRS, CDR2 YFSETQ. V was pared by 3 bases and J by 5 bases, with 10 bases of the junction left unmatched. This clone was recorded only once. The antigen is undetermined. Use of 60 Vbeta and 13 Jbeta primers characterized the PCR. Study processing details: There were 70 million to 95 million unique TCR beta chains by a later count, and some 10 million of them were shared. The repertoire was sequenced with immunoSEQ multiplex PCR; TCRdb's copy has only in-frame clones and lacks some. V and J calls and clone size come straight from that table; D and trimming were deduced from the DNA. The profile shows 90,000 to 100,000 clones, about two thirds of them singletons.

Sequencing was done on a sample of PBMCs. This clonotype was sampled from a female donor in good health and CMV-seronegative. This chain uses TRBV5-1 with TRBJ2-2, with 7 bases that match TRBD2. Here the CDR3 reads CASSSAGESGTGELFF. In DNA, the CDR3 is TGCGCCAGCAGCTCGGCGGGAGAGTCGGGAACCGGGGAGCTGTTTTTT.